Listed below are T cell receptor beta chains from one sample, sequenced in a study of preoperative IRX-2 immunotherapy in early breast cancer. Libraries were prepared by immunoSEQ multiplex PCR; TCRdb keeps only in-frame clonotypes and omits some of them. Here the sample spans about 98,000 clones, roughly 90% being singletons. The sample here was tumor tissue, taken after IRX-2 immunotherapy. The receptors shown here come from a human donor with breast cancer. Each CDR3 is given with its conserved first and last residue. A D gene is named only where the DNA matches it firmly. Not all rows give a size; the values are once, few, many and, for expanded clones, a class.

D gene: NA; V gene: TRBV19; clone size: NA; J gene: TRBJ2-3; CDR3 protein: CASSIFRGLSSTDTQYF; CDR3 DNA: TGTGCCAGTAGTATATTCCGGGGCCTCTCTAGCACAGATACGCAGTATTTT
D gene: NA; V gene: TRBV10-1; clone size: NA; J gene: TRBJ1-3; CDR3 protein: CASTPGGTGNTIYF; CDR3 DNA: TGCGCCAGCACCCCGGGAGGCACTGGAAACACCATATATTTT
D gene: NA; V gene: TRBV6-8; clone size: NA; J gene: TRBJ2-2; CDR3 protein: CATAGTANTGELFF; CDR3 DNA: TGTGCCACCGCGGGGACGGCGAACACCGGGGAGCTGTTTTTT
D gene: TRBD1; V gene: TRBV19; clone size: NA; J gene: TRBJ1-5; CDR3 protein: CASRGGTGDGGQPQHF; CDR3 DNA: TGTGCCAGTAGGGGCGGGACAGGGGACGGCGGTCAGCCCCAGCATTTT
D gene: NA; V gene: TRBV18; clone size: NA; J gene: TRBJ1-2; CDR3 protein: CASSPSSQPDYGYTF; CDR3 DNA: TGTGCCAGCTCACCATCAAGCCAGCCCGATTATGGCTACACCTTC
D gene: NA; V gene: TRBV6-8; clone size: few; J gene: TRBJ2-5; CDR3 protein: CASRANGAARPYQETQYF; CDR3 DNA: TGTGCCAGCAGAGCCAATGGGGCCGCCAGGCCGTACCAAGAGACCCAGTACTTC
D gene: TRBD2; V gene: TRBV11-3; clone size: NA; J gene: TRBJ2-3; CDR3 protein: CASSLRPGPGGTDTQYF; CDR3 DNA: TGTGCCAGCAGCCTCCGGCCGGGACCCGGGGGGACGGATACGCAGTATTTT
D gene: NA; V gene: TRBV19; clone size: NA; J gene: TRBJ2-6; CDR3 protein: CASRDSLSGANVLTF; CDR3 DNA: TGTGCCAGTAGGGATTCATTATCTGGGGCCAACGTCCTGACTTTC
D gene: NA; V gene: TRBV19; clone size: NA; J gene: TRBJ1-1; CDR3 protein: CASSPGQTLGAFF; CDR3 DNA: TGTGCCAGTAGCCCAGGACAGACTCTGGGGGCTTTCTTT
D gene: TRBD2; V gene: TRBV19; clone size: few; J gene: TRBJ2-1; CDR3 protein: CASSPEGLARDEQFF; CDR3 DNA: TGTGCCAGTAGTCCTGAGGGACTAGCGAGGGATGAGCAGTTCTTC
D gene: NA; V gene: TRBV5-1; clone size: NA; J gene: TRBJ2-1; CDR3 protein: CASSLDRATYNEQFF; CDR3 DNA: TGCGCCAGCAGCTTGGACAGGGCTACCTACAATGAGCAGTTCTTC
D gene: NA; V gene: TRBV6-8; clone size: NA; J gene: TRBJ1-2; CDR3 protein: CASSGEDGRVNGYTF; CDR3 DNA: TGTGCCAGCAGTGGGGAGGACGGACGGGTGAATGGCTACACCTTC
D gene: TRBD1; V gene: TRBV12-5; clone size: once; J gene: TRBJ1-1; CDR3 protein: CASGLVQDRPRNTEAFF; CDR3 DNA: TGTGCTAGTGGTTTGGTACAGGACAGGCCCAGGAACACTGAAGCTTTCTTT
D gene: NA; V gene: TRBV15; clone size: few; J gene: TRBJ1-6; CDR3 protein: CATSRESSYNSPLHF; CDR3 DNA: TGTGCCACCAGCAGAGAGAGCTCCTATAATTCACCCCTCCACTTT
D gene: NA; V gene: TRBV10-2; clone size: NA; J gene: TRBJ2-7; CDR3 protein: CASGLSRGKVEQYF; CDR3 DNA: TGCGCCAGCGGGCTTTCTAGAGGCAAGGTCGAGCAGTACTTC
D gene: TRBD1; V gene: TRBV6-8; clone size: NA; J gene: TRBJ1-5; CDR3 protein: CASSGVQGPNQPQHF; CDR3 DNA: TGTGCCAGCAGTGGTGTACAGGGGCCCAATCAGCCCCAGCATTTT
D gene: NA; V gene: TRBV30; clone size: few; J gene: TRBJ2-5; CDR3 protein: CAWTRQETQYF; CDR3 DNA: TGTGCCTGGACAAGACAAGAGACCCAGTACTTC
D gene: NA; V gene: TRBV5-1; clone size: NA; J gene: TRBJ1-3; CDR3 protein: CASSPRGLVAGNTIYF; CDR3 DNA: TGCGCCAGCAGCCCCCGGGGGTTGGTGGCTGGAAACACCATATATTTT